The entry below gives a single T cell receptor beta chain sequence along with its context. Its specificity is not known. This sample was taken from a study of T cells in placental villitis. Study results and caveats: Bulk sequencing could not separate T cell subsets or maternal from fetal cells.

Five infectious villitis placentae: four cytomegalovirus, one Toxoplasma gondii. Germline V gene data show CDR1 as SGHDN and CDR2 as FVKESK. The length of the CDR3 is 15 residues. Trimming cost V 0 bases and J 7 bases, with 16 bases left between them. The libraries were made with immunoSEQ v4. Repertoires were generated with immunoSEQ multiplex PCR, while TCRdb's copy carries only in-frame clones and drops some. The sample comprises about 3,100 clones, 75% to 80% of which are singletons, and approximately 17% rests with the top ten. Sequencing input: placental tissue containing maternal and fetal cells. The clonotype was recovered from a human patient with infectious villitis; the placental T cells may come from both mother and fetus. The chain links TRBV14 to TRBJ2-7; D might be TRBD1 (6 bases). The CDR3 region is CASSQEKQGPVEQYF. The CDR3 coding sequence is TGTGCCAGCAGCCAAGAGAAACAGGGACCTGTGGAGCAGTACTTC.